This TCR beta chain is from a study of shared clonotypes between healthy human individuals (TCRdb year 2020). Notes on the research overall: A couple of women and three men aged 18 to 49 years were included in the cohort. For each donor, three plates each were used for CD4 naive and CD4 memory, two plates were used for CD8 naive, and one plate was used for CD8 memory. To estimate repertoire size and how much clonotype sharing occurs between individuals, the study deeply sequenced the blood TCR repertoires of five healthy adults. Different laboratories and diverse techniques were used to prepare libraries and sequence TCR repertoires, to increase sequencing depth and limit assay-specific biases. Between about 0.8 and 8.9 billion PBMCs per donor were obtained by leukapheresis.

The donors were healthy, HIV-negative adults with no recently reported acute infections or vaccinations. Every donor was a Caucasian adult living in Nashville, Tennessee, USA. Magnetic negative selection was used to enrich CD4+ T cells, after which naive cells were positively selected on CD45RA and the negative fraction became the memory subset. Blood was obtained by leukapheresis, after which PBMCs were separated by Ficoll-Histopaque density gradient centrifugation and cryopreserved in liquid nitrogen vapor phase. Analytical flow cytometry was used to check the purity and quantity of each magnetically sorted T cell population. From each sorted fraction, genomic DNA was isolated and quantified by UV absorbance on a Nanodrop 2000c. Using the deep immunoSEQ assay, multiplex PCR amplified TCR CDR3 regions from genomic DNA. Genomic DNA extracted from each cell subset was distributed evenly over all wells of several immunoSEQ 96-well plates, and each plate served as one replicate. For sorted subsets, 200 to 250 ng of genomic DNA, equivalent to roughly 30,000 T cell genomes, went into each replicate PCR. Purified libraries were measured with a Qubit 3.0 fluorometer, size-checked on a Bioanalyzer 2100, and measured again with the KAPA Library Quantification kit. A separate single-read 150-cycle Illumina NextSeq 550 flow cell was used to sequence each immunoSEQ 96-well plate. The study's processing was this. The immunoSEQ output contained only junctional sequences without quality scores, so filtering could not match that applied to full-length reads. Sequences were annotated with PyIR, a Python wrapper for IgBLAST v1.9, using IMGT germline references to assign V/J genes and CDR3. Any read was removed if the V/J assignment was weak (E-value above 1e-6), the CDR3 was missing, or the read contained stop codons, out-of-frame junctions, or ambiguous translated residues. A V3J clonotype was defined by an identical inferred V gene, J gene, and CDR3 amino acid sequence. The percentage overlap between two repertoires was calculated by dividing the number of shared unique clonotypes by the size of the smaller repertoire. Three approaches were used to assess repertoire richness: RTK rarefaction, the Chao1 estimator, and Recon v2.1 estimates of unobserved clonotypes. Generation probabilities were computed with OLGA for all TCRbeta clonotypes obtained by the gDNA method from a few donors. This immuneACCESS table, as held by TCRdb, lists in-frame sequences with V and J called but not all clones. Of the missing ones, under half trace to an unresolved V gene in checked studies; the others have no known cause. Clonal size and the V and J genes are those of that table, whereas D and trimming came from the DNA. Recorded for this sample are approximately 700,000 clones; roughly 73% of them occurred a single time. Under 2% of the sample is in the top ten clones.

As concerns this clone: The antigen this receptor binds is unknown. Base qualities are not recorded, but no much larger clone differs from it by a single base.

Points the paper makes about the study in general: Rarefaction of sorted-subset datasets indicated incomplete sequencing despite the large sequencing depth. Sampling was limited to blood, and TCR repertoires in tissue likely differ from TCR repertoires in blood. Based on pairwise subsampling, the degree of clonotype sharing among donors was expected to be affected by sequencing depth. Sharing across several donors was observed for around 5% of naive CD4, around 3.5% of naive CD8, 2% to 2.5% of memory CD4, and 0.4% of memory CD8 clonotypes. Compared with non-shared clonotypes, clonotypes shared by all four sorted-subset donors had higher generation probabilities. Larger estimated clonotype richness was generally found for naive subsets than for memory subsets. Because the study included only a small number of donors, the genetic and exposure-history diversity represented was limited.

Including the terminal cysteine and phenylalanine, the CDR3 comprises 14 residues. Just the 42-base CDR3 DNA is kept, in frame starting at base 1. From a lookup of the germline V gene, CDR1 and CDR2 are SGHRS and YFSETQ. The trim is 4 bases for V and 2 bases for J, with a gap of 11 bases between the germline ends. The sample taken for sequencing was memory CD4+ T cells sorted from blood. The cell subset or site tag for this specimen amounts to: CD45RA-negative fraction. The receptor was isolated from a woman aged 30 to 39 in good health. The rearranged segments are TRBV5-1 and TRBJ2-3; the D gene is unclear. The DNA sequence reads TGCGCCAGCAGCGGCGGACGCTACACAGATACGCAGTATTTT. This gives the protein CASSGGRYTDTQYF.